The T cell receptor beta chain described here comes from a study of Ad26.COV2.S vaccination and SARS-CoV-2 variants. Findings and caveats of the study: Substantial post-vaccination breadth of spike-specific CD8+ and CD4+ T cell responses was reported.

Regarding this clone: Its cognate antigen is unknown.

V trimming: 6 bases; J trimming: 7 bases; junction bases outside the gene matches: 11. The CDR3 totals 16 residues. CDR1 WNHNN and CDR2 SYGVQD come from the germline V gene (reference sequence). Treatment noted: around 19 received Ad26.COV2.S at low or high dose, single or two shots; roughly five received placebo; per-sample allocation not given. Sampling was performed 63 days after the first vaccine or placebo injection. Method: immunoSEQ multiplex PCR; TCRdb's copy keeps in-frame clones and lacks some. The sample gives 360,000 or so clones, 89% of which show up once; approximately 1.9% is in the top ten.

This rearrangement joins TRBV10-1 to TRBJ2-2, with TRBD2 identical over 10 bases. Sample: peripheral blood, taken in a trial of Ad26.COV2.S vaccine versus placebo. This receptor was taken from a person aged 18 to 65 who received the Ad26.COV2.S COVID-19 vaccine or a placebo. This CDR3 reads CASSGGLADTIGELFF. Written as DNA, the CDR3 is TGCGCCAGCAGCGGCGGACTAGCGGATACTATCGGGGAGCTGTTTTTT.